This T cell receptor (beta chain) is drawn from a study of vaccination effects on CD4 cells after COVID-19. V was clipped by 4 bases and J by 2 bases, with 30 bases between them. The CDR3 sequence is 21 residues long. The germline CDR1 and CDR2 sequences are LNHDA and SQIVND (reference sequence). This table comes from immunoSEQ multiplex PCR, and its TCRdb copy is limited to in-frame clones, with some not included. Among about 46,000 clones listed, 65% to 80% were seen once. Viral peptide pool expansion of antigen-specific CD4+ T cells preceded sequencing in the ViraFEST assay. CD4+ T cell isolation took place after more than eight days of culture. Participants completed two doses of the BNT162b2 or mRNA-1273 vaccine. About this clone itself: Its matching antigen is unknown.

The sequenced sample was CD4+ T cells from PBMCs cultured with HCoV-OC43 spike peptides, obtained after COVID-19 vaccination. This sample's subset: HCoV-OC43 spike overlapping peptide pool stimulation. The genes are TRBV19 and TRBJ1-5; perhaps TRBD1 as D (5 bases). The clonotype was recovered from a human donor who received a COVID-19 vaccine. The CDR3 coding sequence is TGTGCCAGTAGTAGTCAACCAGGGAGAAGGAGGGTGGGGGATGGCAATCAGCCCCAGCATTTT. It encodes CASSSQPGRRRVGDGNQPQHF.